This T cell receptor beta chain was captured in a study of blood T cell repertoires in COVID-19. On the study more broadly: Nucleic acid was either cDNA or gDNA, and it came from T cells, B-cell-depleted T cells, or PBMCs.

There are a few counts of this clone. Sequenced by immunoSEQ multiplex PCR; TCRdb stores in-frame clones only, minus some. Of 370,000 or so clones listed, 80% to 90% are singletons. Germline CDR1 is LGHDT and CDR2 is YNNKEL (reference sequence). This CDR3 has 16 residues. The junction had 5 bases not matched to a gene; V was cut back by 4 bases and J by 2 bases. Sequenced: PBMCs or T cells enriched from blood (not recorded which). This chain uses TRBV3-1 (or the pseudogene TRBV3-2) with TRBJ2-5; TRBD2 aligns across 12 bases. The receptor's source is a man between 25 and 39 years old who had recovered from COVID-19. CDR3 DNA: TGTGCCAGCAGCCCCCTTGGGACTAGCGGGCAAGAGACCCAGTACTTC. Translation: CASSPLGTSGQETQYF.